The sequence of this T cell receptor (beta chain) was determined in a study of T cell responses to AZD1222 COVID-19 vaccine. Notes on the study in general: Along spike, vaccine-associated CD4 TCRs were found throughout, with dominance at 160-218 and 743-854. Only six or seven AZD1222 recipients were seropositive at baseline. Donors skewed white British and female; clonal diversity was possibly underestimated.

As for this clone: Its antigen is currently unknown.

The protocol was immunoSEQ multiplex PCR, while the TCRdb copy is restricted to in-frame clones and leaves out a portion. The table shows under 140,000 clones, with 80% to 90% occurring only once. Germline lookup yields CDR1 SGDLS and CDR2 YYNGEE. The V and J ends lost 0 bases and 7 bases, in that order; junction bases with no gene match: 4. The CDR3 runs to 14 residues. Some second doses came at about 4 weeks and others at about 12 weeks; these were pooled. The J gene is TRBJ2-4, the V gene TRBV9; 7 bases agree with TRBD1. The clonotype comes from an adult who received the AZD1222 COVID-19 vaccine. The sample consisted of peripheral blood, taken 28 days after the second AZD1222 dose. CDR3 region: CASSVEGAWNIQYF. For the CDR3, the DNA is TGTGCCAGCAGCGTAGAGGGGGCTTGGAACATTCAGTACTTC.